The 8 T cell receptor beta chains below were found in one sample sequenced in a study of blood T cells in healthy people across ages (dated by TCRdb to about 2015). The library was generated by 5' RACE. TCRdb records Illumina HiSeq 2500 as the sequencer. A second 7 to 11 cycle PCR used a sample-barcoded 5' primer and a J-beta primer mix. TCRdb itself trimmed the public reads at Q25 with fastp, ran MiXCR and retained productive beta chains. Rows matching on CDR3 protein sequence are summarized as one entry with the most common DNA and genes. The sample table shows roughly 730,000 distinct CDR3 sequences, and 45% to 70% are seen once. Together, the top ten hold about 26% of the sample. Input material: blood. The receptor source for this set is a man aged 40-55 years in good health.

J is TRBJ1-2 and V is TRBV6-2 or TRBV6-3; 9 bases map to TRBD1. Losses at the gene ends were 5 bases for V and 2 bases for J; bases not matched to a gene: 6. Germline loops: CDR1 MNHEY, CDR2 SVGEGT. This CDR3 comprises 15 residues. In DNA, the CDR3 is TGTGCCAGCAGTCACCTGGGACAGGGAAACTATGGCTACACCTTC. It is translated as CASSHLGQGNYGYTF.

The sample holds a few counts of this clonotype. The chain couples TRBV20-1 to TRBJ2-1; TRBD1 is a possible D gene (6 bases). The CDR3 runs to 16 residues. The V gene's germline CDR1 is DFQATT and CDR2 SNEGSKA (reference sequence). Trimming cost V 7 bases and J 6 bases, with 25 bases left between them. The CDR3 sequence is CSGTALQTGRGNEQFF. CDR3 nucleotides: TGCAGTGGAACCGCATTACAAACAGGGAGAGGCAATGAGCAGTTCTTC.

The sample holds many counts of this clonotype. The rearrangement links TRBV9 to TRBJ2-1; 8 nucleotides line up with TRBD2. This CDR3 has 16 residues. Germline lookup yields CDR1 SGDLS and CDR2 YYNGEE. Unmatched junction bases numbered 8, after V lost 1 base and J lost 5 bases. The CDR3 spells CASSVSAGGSDNEQFF. As DNA, the CDR3 is TGTGCCAGCAGCGTAAGCGCGGGGGGATCGGACAATGAGCAGTTCTTC.

This chain joins TRBV7-3 and TRBJ2-1; TRBD2 matches 7 bases. The CDR3 runs to 16 residues. V was clipped by 0 bases and J by 8 bases; unmatched bases: 10. Germline V gene sequence: CDR1 SGHTA, CDR2 FQGTGA. CDR3 protein: CASSLTVSGPRDEQFF. In DNA, the CDR3 is TGTGCCAGCAGCTTAACGGTTAGCGGGCCACGGGATGAGCAGTTCTTC.

This clonotype occurred a few times. As DNA, the CDR3 is TGTGCCAGCGTTCGGACAGGGAAAGCTGGGGCCAACGTCCTGACTTTC. It specifies CASVRTGKAGANVLTF. This chain links TRBV28 with TRBJ2-6, with 8 nucleotides matching TRBD1. The CDR3 covers 16 residues. V trimming: 8 bases; J trimming: 2 bases; junction bases outside the gene matches: 8. Germline CDR1 and CDR2: MDHEN and SYDVKM.

The table lists this clonotype with a few counts. The rearrangement uses TRBV3-1 and TRBJ2-4, with no clear D. V lost 3 bases, J lost 6 bases, and 9 bases lay in between. Germline CDR1 LGHDT, CDR2 YNNKEL (reference sequence). This CDR3 spans 13 amino acids. CDR3 DNA: TGTGCCAGCAGCCAGGGTCGAGGAAACATTCAGTACTTC. Translated, it gives CASSQGRGNIQYF.

This clonotype was detected only a few times. Here the CDR3 reads CASSEYLSETQYF. CDR3 in DNA: TGTGCCAGCAGTGAATATCTCTCAGAGACCCAGTACTTC. V gene TRBV25-1 combines with J gene TRBJ2-5; no reliable D call. V was cut by 0 bases and J by 4 bases, with 6 bases left in between. CDR3 length equals 13 residues. From germline, CDR1 is MGHDK and CDR2 SYGVNS.

This clonotype was counted a few times. This chain links TRBV7-3 with TRBJ2-3, with TRBD2 identical over 8 bases. V gave up 2 bases and J gave up 6 bases; unmatched junction bases: 4. Germline CDR1 SGHTA, CDR2 FQGTGA. The CDR3 spans 14 residues. Here the CDR3 DNA reads TGTGCCAGCAGCTTATCCGGGGGGGATGATACGCAGTATTTT. This codes for CASSLSGGDDTQYF.